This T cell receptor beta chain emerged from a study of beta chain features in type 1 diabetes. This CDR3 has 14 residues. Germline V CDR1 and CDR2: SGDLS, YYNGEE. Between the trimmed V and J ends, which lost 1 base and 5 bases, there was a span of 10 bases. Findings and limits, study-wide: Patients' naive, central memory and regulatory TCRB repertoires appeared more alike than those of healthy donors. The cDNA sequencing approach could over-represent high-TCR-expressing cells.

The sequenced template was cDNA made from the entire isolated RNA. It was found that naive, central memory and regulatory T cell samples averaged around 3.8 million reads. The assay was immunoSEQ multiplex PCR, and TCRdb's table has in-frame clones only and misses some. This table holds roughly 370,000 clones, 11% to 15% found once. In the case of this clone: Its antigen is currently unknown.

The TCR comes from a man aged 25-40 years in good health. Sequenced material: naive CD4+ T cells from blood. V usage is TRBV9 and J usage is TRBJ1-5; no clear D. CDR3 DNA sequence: TGTGCCAGCAGCGTAAGACCGAAGGATCAGCCCCAGCATTTT. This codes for CASSVRPKDQPQHF.